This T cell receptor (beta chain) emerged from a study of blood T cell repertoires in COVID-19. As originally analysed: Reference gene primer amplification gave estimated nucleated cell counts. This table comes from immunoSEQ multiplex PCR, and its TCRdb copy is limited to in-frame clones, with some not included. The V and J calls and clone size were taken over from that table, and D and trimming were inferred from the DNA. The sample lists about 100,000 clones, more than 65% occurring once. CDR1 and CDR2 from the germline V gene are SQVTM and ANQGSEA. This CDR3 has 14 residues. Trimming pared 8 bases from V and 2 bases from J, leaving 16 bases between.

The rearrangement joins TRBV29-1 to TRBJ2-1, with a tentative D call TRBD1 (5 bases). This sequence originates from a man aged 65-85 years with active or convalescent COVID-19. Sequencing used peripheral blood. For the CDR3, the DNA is TGCAGCATGGATCGGGCAGGGCCCTACAATGAGCAGTTCTTC. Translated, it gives CSMDRAGPYNEQFF.